One and the same sample provided the 30 T cell receptor beta chains below, sequenced in a study of T cells in Graves' hyperthyroidism and ophthalmopathy. What was amplified from RNA transcripts were TCR beta CDR3 regions. First-round RT-PCR with HTBI primers amplified the TCR CDR3 region. From the multiplex PCR reads, TCRdb called clonotypes with MiXCR, one entry per CDR3 protein. The table lists approximately 380,000 distinct CDR3 sequences, approximately 18% of them singletons. The specimen was blood. These receptors came from a man aged 18 to 30 with Graves' ophthalmopathy.

This clonotype was picked up many times. The chain has TRBV3-1 and TRBJ1-4; 8 nucleotides align to TRBD1. Trimming took 4 bases from V and 8 from J; bases not matched to a gene: 12. Germline V lookup: CDR1 LGHDT, CDR2 YNNKEL (reference sequence). The CDR3 is 16 amino acids. In nucleotides, the CDR3 is TGTGCCAGCAGCCCAGGGGGCTCGGGTTTTCGCGAAAAACTGTTTTTT. Amino acids: CASSPGGSGFREKLFF.

This clonotype was counted many times. This chain joins TRBV2 and TRBJ2-3, with D hard to call. CDR1 and CDR2 from the germline V gene are SNHLY and FYNNEI. The CDR3 loop spans 15 amino acids. V lost 2 bases and J lost 8, with 17 bases in between. The CDR3 coding sequence is TGTGCCAGCAGTGAAATCCGGGTACCGCTCGGTACGCAGTATTTT. Amino acid sequence: CASSEIRVPLGTQYF. Full variable domain (remainder filled in from reference TRBV2 and TRBJ2-3): EPEVTQTPSHQVTQMGQEVILRCVPISNHLYFYWYRQILGQKVEFLVSFYNNEISEKSEIFDDQFSVERPDGSNFTLKIRSTKLEDSAMYFCASSEIRVPLGTQYFGPGTRLTVL.

The chain links TRBV2 to TRBJ2-4, with 10 bases matching TRBD2. The ends lost 3 bases at V and 1 base at J; junction bases unmatched: 6. The CDR3 has 17 residues. Germline values: CDR1 SNHLY, CDR2 FYNNEI. CDR3 DNA: TGTGCCAGCAGTGAGCCTAGCGGGAGTTGGGCCAAAAACATTCAGTACTTC. Amino acid sequence: CASSEPSGSWAKNIQYF.

The chain employs TRBV4-1 and TRBJ2-2, with a tentative D call TRBD1 (6 bases). The CDR3 contains 16 residues. With 4 bases removed from V and 6 bases from J, the gap between germline ends came to 18 bases. Germline V gene lookup returns CDR1 MGHRA and CDR2 YSYEKL. Written as DNA, the CDR3 is TGCGCCAGCAGCCGTGGCCACAGGGAAACTCCCGGGGAGCTGTTTTTT. This gives the protein CASSRGHRETPGELFF.

This clonotype was counted many times. The chain has TRBV27 and TRBJ1-1, with 7 bases matching TRBD1. Germline loops: CDR1 MNHEY, CDR2 SMNVEV (reference sequence). V lost 6 bases and J lost 6; bases outside the gene matches: 7. There are 13 residues in the CDR3. CDR3 DNA sequence: TGTGCCAGCAGCAGACAGGGAAACTCTGAAGCTTTCTTT. This codes for CASSRQGNSEAFF.

This clonotype was seen more than once but under ten times. The V call is TRBV2, the J call TRBJ2-1, with 8 bases fitting TRBD1. The CDR3 spans 14 residues. The junction had 9 bases not matched to a gene; V was cut back by 8 bases and J by 6 bases. Germline CDR1 reads SNHLY; CDR2 reads FYNNEI. The CDR3 loop is CASGKDRVSNEQFF. CDR3 nucleotide sequence: TGTGCCAGCGGAAAGGACAGGGTAAGCAATGAGCAGTTCTTC.

This clonotype has at least ten counts. The CDR3 sequence: CASSPRTGGHEQYF. In nucleotides, the CDR3 is TGCGCCAGCAGCCCAAGGACAGGTGGCCACGAGCAGTACTTC. The chain couples TRBV5-1 to TRBJ2-7; 7 bases fit TRBD1. Germline assignment: CDR1 SGHRS and CDR2 YFSETQ. The V segment lost 4 bases and the J segment 5 bases; nucleotides outside the gene matches: 9. This CDR3 is 14 amino acids long.

The J gene is TRBJ1-2, the V gene TRBV7-9; D gene uncertain. CDR1 SEHNR and CDR2 FQNEAQ come from the germline V gene (reference sequence). The CDR3 runs to 12 residues. Trimming cost V 1 base and J 8 bases, with 8 bases left between them. CDR3 bases: TGTGCCAGCAGCTTAGATTCCCGCGGCTACACCTTC. Its protein is CASSLDSRGYTF.

This clonotype was seen at least ten times. This chain connects TRBV11-2 to TRBJ2-7; TRBD1 matches 8 bases. CDR3 size: 16 residues. Germline-derived CDR1 and CDR2 are SGHAT and FQNNGV. The V gene end was trimmed by 5 bases and the J gene end by 3 bases; junction bases not matched to a gene: 12. The CDR3 loop is CASSPITRGRIYEQYF. CDR3 DNA: TGTGCCAGCAGCCCGATCACCAGGGGGCGAATCTACGAGCAGTACTTC.

This clonotype has only a few counts. The chain has TRBV4-1 and TRBJ2-7; tentatively, D is TRBD2 (6 bases). In germline, CDR1 is MGHRA, CDR2 YSYEKL. This CDR3 is built from 16 residues. V lost 1 base to trimming and J lost 0 bases, with 13 bases between them. The CDR3 region has the DNA TGCGCCAGCAGCCAAGGCCGGGGGTCCGACTCCTACGAGCAGTACTTC. It encodes CASSQGRGSDSYEQYF.

This clonotype was seen many times. The chain joins TRBV11-2 to TRBJ1-5, with D possibly matching TRBD1 (6 bases). Germline CDR1 and CDR2: SGHAT and FQNNGV. The CDR3 is made up of 15 amino acids. Trimming removed 4 bases at V and 4 bases at J, with 14 bases between. In DNA form, the CDR3 reads TGTGCCAGCAGCTCCATCGGACAGCCGAATCAGCCCCAGCATTTT. Translated: CASSSIGQPNQPQHF. Together with reference TRBV11-2 and TRBJ1-5, the CDR3 gives the full variable domain: EAGVAQSPRYKIIEKRQSVAFWCNPISGHATLYWYQQILGQGPKLLIQFQNNGVVDDSQLPKDRFSAERLKGVDSTLKIQPAKLEDSAVYLCASSSIGQPNQPQHFGDGTRLSIL.

In its sample, this clonotype was seen many times. This chain joins TRBV12-3 or TRBV12-4 and TRBJ2-7, with 8 bases that match TRBD2. CDR3 length: 15 amino acids. V shed 1 base, J shed 3 bases, and the junction held 5 bases outside the gene matches. The CDR3: CASSLELSGGYEQYF. In DNA form, the CDR3 reads TGTGCCAGCAGTTTAGAGCTGAGCGGGGGCTACGAGCAGTACTTC.

This clonotype was recorded at least ten times. The chain carries TRBV11-2 and TRBJ1-1; D call uncertain. Germline assignment: CDR1 SGHAT and CDR2 FQNNGV. The CDR3 sequence is 16 residues long. Trimming stripped 7 bases from V and 1 base from J, with 19 bases between. The CDR3 loop is CASTSAGEGPNTEAFF. The CDR3 DNA reads as TGTGCCAGCACCTCTGCTGGGGAAGGCCCGAACACTGAAGCTTTCTTT.

This clonotype was detected only a few times. The V gene is TRBV20-1, the J gene TRBJ1-5; no clear D. The CDR3 runs 13 residues. Germline CDR1 DFQATT, CDR2 SNEGSKA (reference sequence). V was clipped by 3 bases and J by 6 bases, with 12 bases between them. The CDR3 DNA reads as TGCAGTGCTAGCGGACCATCAGGTCAGCCCCAGCATTTT. As protein: CSASGPSGQPQHF.

This clonotype was observed at least ten times. The CDR3 here is CASSLERQGDGYTF. In nucleotides, the CDR3 is TGTGCCAGCAGCTTAGAACGGCAGGGGGATGGCTACACCTTC. This sequence joins TRBV11-2 and TRBJ1-2; 7 bases map to TRBD1. The V and J ends lost 0 bases and 6 bases, in that order; junction bases with no gene match: 4. Looked up from germline, CDR1 is SGHAT and CDR2 is FQNNGV. The CDR3 is 14 residues long.

The rearrangement links TRBV12-3 or TRBV12-4 to TRBJ2-5; D unclear. Trimming pared 3 bases from V and 2 bases from J, leaving 13 bases between. The CDR3 covers 15 residues. CDR3 nucleotide sequence: TGTGCCAGCAGTTTCGTAGTAAACAGTCAAGAGACCCAGTACTTC. As protein: CASSFVVNSQETQYF.

CDR3 DNA: TGTGCCAGCAGCGCACCGTCGACTACCGGGGAGCTGTTTTTT. Translated, it gives CASSAPSTTGELFF. This chain uses TRBV9 with TRBJ2-2; D gene uncertain. The CDR3 totals 14 residues. V was clipped by 3 bases and J by 5 bases, with 11 bases between them. In germline, CDR1 is SGDLS, CDR2 YYNGEE. Full variable domain (missing parts from reference TRBV9 and TRBJ2-2): DSGVTQTPKHLITATGQRVTLRCSPRSGDLSVYWYQQSLDQGLQFLIQYYNGEERAKGNILERFSAQQFPDLHSELNLSSLELGDSALYFCASSAPSTTGELFFGEGSRLTVL.

The rearrangement uses TRBV3-1 and TRBJ1-3, with 8 bases aligning to TRBD1. CDR3 length equals 17 residues. Germline V gene lookup returns CDR1 LGHDT and CDR2 YNNKEL (reference sequence). Trimming at V came to 4 bases and at J to 1 base, leaving 9 bases not matched to a gene. CDR3 region: CASSRVPQGESGNTIYF. CDR3 sequence (DNA): TGTGCCAGCAGCCGAGTCCCACAGGGGGAGTCTGGAAACACCATATATTTT.

This clonotype was recorded many times. The DNA of the CDR3 is TGTGCCAGCAGTCCCGGGACAGGGGTTTATGGCTACACCTTC. Amino acid sequence: CASSPGTGVYGYTF. The V gene is TRBV12-3 or TRBV12-4, the J gene TRBJ1-2; 10 bases are a match to TRBD1. The CDR3 has 14 amino acids. V was pared by 5 bases and J by 5 bases, with 5 bases of the junction left unmatched.

The V call is TRBV12-3 or TRBV12-4, the J call TRBJ1-2; TRBD1 matches at 8 bases. V dropped 2 bases and J dropped 8; count of bases not matched to a gene: 19. The length of the CDR3 is 18 residues. The CDR3 spells CASSLYPRDRSRGVGYTF. DNA of the CDR3: TGTGCCAGCAGTTTATACCCCCGGGACAGGAGCAGGGGCGTCGGCTACACCTTC.

The chain carries TRBV14 and TRBJ2-1, with 7 nucleotides matching TRBD1. V lost 5 bases to trimming and J lost 3 bases; unmatched junction nucleotides: 4. This CDR3 comprises 14 residues. Germline-derived CDR1 and CDR2 are SGHDN and FVKESK. CDR3 in DNA: TGTGCCAGCAGCTGCCGGGACAGCTACAATGAGCAGTTCTTC. Its translation: CASSCRDSYNEQFF.

This sequence joins TRBV6-2 or TRBV6-3 and TRBJ2-1; 10 bases fit TRBD2. Per the germline V gene, CDR1 is MNHEY and CDR2 is SVGEGT. The V segment lost 0 bases and the J segment 10 bases; nucleotides outside the gene matches: 6. This CDR3 region has 15 residues. The CDR3 DNA reads TGTGCCAGCAGTTACTCGATTGAGACTAGCGGGGAGCAGTTCTTC. Protein: CASSYSIETSGEQFF.

In this sample, this clonotype turned up a few times. This chain connects TRBV25-1 to TRBJ2-3; D is unresolved. Germline CDR1 reads MGHDK; CDR2 reads SYGVNS. With 3 bases removed from V and 4 bases from J, the gap between germline ends came to 17 bases. This CDR3 is built from 16 residues. CDR3 nucleotides: TGTGCCAGCAGTGATATGACTCCCCCTCACCCAGATACGCAGTATTTT. As protein: CASSDMTPPHPDTQYF.

This clonotype was counted many times. The chain employs TRBV5-1 and TRBJ1-2, with D maybe TRBD1 (5 bases). V was cut by 0 bases and J by 3 bases, with 9 bases left in between. The CDR3 totals 14 residues. Germline V lookup: CDR1 SGHRS, CDR2 YFSETQ. The CDR3 loop reads CASSLVGRDYGYTF. The CDR3 nucleotides read TGCGCCAGCAGCTTGGTGGGGCGCGACTATGGCTACACCTTC.

This clonotype has only a few counts. V gene TRBV10-3 combines with J gene TRBJ2-2; no definite D call. The CDR3 extends over 14 amino acids. Germline V gives CDR1 ENHRY, CDR2 SYGVKD. Trimming removed 0 bases from V and 5 bases from J, with 7 bases in between. Here the CDR3 reads CAISESVGTGELFF. The CDR3 bases are TGTGCCATCAGTGAGTCGGTGGGGACCGGGGAGCTGTTTTTT.

This clonotype has at least ten counts. V is TRBV18 and J is TRBJ2-1, with D maybe TRBD2 (7 bases). CDR1 KGHSH and CDR2 LQKENI come from the germline V gene. Trimming shortened V by 3 bases and J by 1 base, and 10 bases separated the two germline ends. This CDR3 comprises 15 residues. The CDR3 loop reads CASSPAGASYNEQFF. The CDR3 DNA sequence: TGTGCCAGCTCACCCGCGGGGGCATCCTACAATGAGCAGTTCTTC.

This clonotype appeared many times. The V gene is TRBV13, the J gene TRBJ1-1, with TRBD1 matching over 9 bases. Looked up from germline, CDR1 is PRHDT and CDR2 is FYEKMQ (reference sequence). CDR3 size: 18 residues. J gave up 2 bases and V 4 bases, and 14 bases lay outside the gene matches. The CDR3 is CASSSHRWTGAINTEAFF. The CDR3 DNA sequence: TGTGCCAGCAGCTCCCACCGATGGACAGGGGCTATAAACACTGAAGCTTTCTTT.

This clonotype was seen only a few times. The gene calls are TRBV29-1 and TRBJ1-5, with D unresolved. The V gene's germline CDR1 is SQVTM and CDR2 ANQGSEA. Trimming took off 4 bases at V and 7 bases at J, with 11 bases between the two ends. The CDR3 loop spans 12 amino acids. CDR3 sequence (DNA): TGCAGCGTTGGGGGAGGTGAACAGCCCCAGCATTTT. This gives the protein CSVGGGEQPQHF.

This clonotype was found a few times. The J gene is TRBJ2-7, the V gene TRBV5-1; D is perhaps TRBD2 (5 bases). Looked up from germline, CDR1 is SGHRS and CDR2 is YFSETQ. V was cut by 4 bases and J by 3 bases, with 14 bases left in between. The CDR3 extends over 14 amino acids. CDR3 sequence reads: CASSLSAGLYEQYF. The CDR3, as DNA: TGCGCCAGCAGCCTCTCAGCAGGACTCTACGAGCAGTACTTC.

This clonotype was counted ten times or more. J is TRBJ1-5 and V is TRBV12-3 or TRBV12-4, with TRBD1 as a possible D gene (5 bases). The ends were cut back, 5 bases at V and 4 bases at J, with 12 bases in the middle. The CDR3 has 14 residues. The CDR3 spells CASSQGQRNQPQHF. The CDR3 nucleotides read TGTGCCAGCAGTCAGGGCCAGAGGAATCAGCCCCAGCATTTT.